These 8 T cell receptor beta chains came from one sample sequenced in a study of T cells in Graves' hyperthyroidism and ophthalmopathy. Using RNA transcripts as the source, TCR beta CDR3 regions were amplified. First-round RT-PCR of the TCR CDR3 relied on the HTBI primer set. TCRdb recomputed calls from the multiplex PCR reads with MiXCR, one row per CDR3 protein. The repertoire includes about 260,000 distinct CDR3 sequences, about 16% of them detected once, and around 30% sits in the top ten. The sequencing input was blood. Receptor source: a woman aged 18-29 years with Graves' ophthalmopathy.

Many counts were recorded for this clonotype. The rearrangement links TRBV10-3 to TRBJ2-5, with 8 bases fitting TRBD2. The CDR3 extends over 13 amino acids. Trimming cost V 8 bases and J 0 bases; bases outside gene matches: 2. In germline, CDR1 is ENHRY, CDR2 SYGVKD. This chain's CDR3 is CAIGRGDQETQYF. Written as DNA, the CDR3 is TGTGCCATCGGGCGGGGGGACCAAGAGACCCAGTACTTC.

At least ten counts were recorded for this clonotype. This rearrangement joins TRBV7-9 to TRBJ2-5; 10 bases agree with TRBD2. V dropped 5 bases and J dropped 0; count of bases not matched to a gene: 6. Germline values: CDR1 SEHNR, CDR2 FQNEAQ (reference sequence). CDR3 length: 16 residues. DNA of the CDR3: TGTGCCAGCAGCGCCCGACTAGCGGGCTACCAAGAGACCCAGTACTTC. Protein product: CASSARLAGYQETQYF.

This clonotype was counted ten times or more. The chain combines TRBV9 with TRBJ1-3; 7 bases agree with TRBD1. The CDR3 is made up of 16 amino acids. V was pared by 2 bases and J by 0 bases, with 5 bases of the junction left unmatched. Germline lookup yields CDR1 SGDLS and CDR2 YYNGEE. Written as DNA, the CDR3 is TGTGCCAGCAGCGTGACAGGGACCTTCTCTGGAAACACCATATATTTT. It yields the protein CASSVTGTFSGNTIYF.

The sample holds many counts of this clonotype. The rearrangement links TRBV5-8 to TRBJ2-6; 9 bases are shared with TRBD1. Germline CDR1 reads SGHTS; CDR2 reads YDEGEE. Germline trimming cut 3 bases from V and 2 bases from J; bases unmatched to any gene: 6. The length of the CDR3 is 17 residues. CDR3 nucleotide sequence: TGTGCCAGCAGCTCGGGGACAGGGCTAGCTGGGGCCAACGTCCTGACTTTC. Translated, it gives CASSSGTGLAGANVLTF.

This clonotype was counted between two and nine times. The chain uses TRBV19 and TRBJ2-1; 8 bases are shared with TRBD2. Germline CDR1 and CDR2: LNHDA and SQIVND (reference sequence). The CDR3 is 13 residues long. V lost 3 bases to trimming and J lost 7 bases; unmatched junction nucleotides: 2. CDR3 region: CASSIPSGNEQFF. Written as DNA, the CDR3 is TGTGCCAGTAGTATTCCTAGCGGGAATGAGCAGTTCTTC.

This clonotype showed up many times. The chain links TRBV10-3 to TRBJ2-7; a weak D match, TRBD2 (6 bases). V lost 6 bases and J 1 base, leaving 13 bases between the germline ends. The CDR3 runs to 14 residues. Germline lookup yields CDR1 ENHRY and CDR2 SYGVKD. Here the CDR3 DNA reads TGTGCCATCAGCCGCACCGGGACTTCCTACGAGCAGTACTTC. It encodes CAISRTGTSYEQYF.

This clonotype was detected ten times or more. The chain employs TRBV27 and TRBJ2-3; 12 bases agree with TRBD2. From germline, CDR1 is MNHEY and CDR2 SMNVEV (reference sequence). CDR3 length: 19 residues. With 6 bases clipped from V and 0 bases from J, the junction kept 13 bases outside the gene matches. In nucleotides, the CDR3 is TGTGCCAGCAGAAGGACTAGCGGGACCCCTCGGGTTAGCACAGATACGCAGTATTTT. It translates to CASRRTSGTPRVSTDTQYF.

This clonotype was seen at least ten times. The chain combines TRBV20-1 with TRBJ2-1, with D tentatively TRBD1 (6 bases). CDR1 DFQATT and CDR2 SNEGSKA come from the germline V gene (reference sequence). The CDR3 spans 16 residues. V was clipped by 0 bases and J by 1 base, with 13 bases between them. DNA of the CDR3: TGCAGTGCTAGAGATGGCGGACAGAGGTCCTACAATGAGCAGTTCTTC. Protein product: CSARDGGQRSYNEQFF.